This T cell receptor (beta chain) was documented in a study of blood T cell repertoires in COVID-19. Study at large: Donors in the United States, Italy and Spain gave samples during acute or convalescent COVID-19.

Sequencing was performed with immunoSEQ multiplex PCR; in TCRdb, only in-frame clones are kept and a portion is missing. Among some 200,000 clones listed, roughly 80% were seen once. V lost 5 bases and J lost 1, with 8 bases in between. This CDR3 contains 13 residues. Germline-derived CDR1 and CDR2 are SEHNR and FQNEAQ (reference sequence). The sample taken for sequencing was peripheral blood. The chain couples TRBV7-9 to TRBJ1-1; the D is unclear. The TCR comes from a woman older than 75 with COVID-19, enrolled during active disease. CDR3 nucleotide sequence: TGTGCCAGCAGCGTGAGCAAGAACACTGAAGCTTTCTTT. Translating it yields CASSVSKNTEAFF.